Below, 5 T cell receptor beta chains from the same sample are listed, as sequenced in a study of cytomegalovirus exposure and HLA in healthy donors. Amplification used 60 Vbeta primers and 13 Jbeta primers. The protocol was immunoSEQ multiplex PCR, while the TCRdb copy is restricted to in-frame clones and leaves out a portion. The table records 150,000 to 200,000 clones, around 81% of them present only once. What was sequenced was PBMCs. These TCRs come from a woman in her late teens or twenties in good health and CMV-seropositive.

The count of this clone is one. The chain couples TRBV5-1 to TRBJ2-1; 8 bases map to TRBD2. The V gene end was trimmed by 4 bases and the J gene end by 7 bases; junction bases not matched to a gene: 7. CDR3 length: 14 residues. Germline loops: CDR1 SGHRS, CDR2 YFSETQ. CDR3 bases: TGCGCCAGCAGCACCGTAGCGGGGAGGAATGAGCAGTTCTTC. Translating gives CASSTVAGRNEQFF.

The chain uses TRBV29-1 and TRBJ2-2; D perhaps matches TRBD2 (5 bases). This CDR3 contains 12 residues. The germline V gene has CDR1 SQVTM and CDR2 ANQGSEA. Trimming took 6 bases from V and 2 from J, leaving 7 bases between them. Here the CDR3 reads CSVEVNTGELFF. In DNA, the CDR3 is TGCAGCGTGGAGGTTAACACCGGGGAGCTGTTTTTT.

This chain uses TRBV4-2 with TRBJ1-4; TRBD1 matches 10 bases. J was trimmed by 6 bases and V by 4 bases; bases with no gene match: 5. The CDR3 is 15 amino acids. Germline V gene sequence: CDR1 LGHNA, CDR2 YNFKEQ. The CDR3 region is CASSPTGTGDEKLFF. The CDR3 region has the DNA TGTGCCAGCAGCCCTACCGGGACAGGGGATGAAAAACTGTTTTTT.

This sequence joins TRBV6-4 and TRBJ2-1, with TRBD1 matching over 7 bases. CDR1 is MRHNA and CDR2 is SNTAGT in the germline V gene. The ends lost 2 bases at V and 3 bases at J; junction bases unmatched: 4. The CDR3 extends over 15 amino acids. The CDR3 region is CASSDGRGHYNEQFF. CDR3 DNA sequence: TGTGCCAGCAGTGACGGAAGGGGGCACTACAATGAGCAGTTCTTC.

CDR3 protein: CASSQATQTGGAFGNEQFF. The CDR3 bases are TGCGCCAGCAGCCAAGCCACCCAGACAGGGGGGGCGTTCGGCAATGAGCAGTTCTTC. The V gene is TRBV4-1, the J gene TRBJ2-1; 9 nucleotides line up with TRBD1. Unmatched junction bases numbered 16, after V lost 1 base and J lost 6 bases. This CDR3 region has 19 residues. Germline V gives CDR1 MGHRA, CDR2 YSYEKL.